This record looks at one T cell receptor (beta chain) sequence and its context. Profiled with immunoSEQ multiplex PCR; TCRdb holds only in-frame clones, not every one. Here the sample spans some 11,000 clones, 90% to 95% being singletons. The record originates from a study of technical replicates of blood from a handful of donors. The material sequenced was PBMCs. The receptor's source is a human donor in good health.

CDR3 DNA: TGTGCCAGCAGTGACTCGCTAGATAGCACCGGGGAGCTGTTTTTT. This encodes CASSDSLDSTGELFF. The chain is built from TRBV6-4 and TRBJ2-2; no firm D call. From germline, CDR1 is MRHNA and CDR2 SNTAGT. V lost 0 bases and J lost 4, with 9 bases in between. The CDR3 runs to 15 residues.